This entry features one TCR beta chain sequence. Generated by immunoSEQ multiplex PCR, the TCRdb table keeps only in-frame clones and is missing some. The sample lists about 49,000 clones, about 87% seen once, with 2.1% in the top ten. The sample originates from a study of blood T cell repertoires in COVID-19. There are 15 residues in the CDR3. The V gene end was trimmed by 3 bases and the J gene end by 2 bases; junction bases not matched to a gene: 7. Germline lookup yields CDR1 ENHRY and CDR2 SYGVKD. Source material: peripheral blood. The sequence was obtained from a woman aged 80 or older with COVID-19, enrolled during active disease. The chain combines TRBV10-3 with TRBJ2-7, with TRBD2 matching 7 bases. The CDR3 here is CAISESSGSPYEQYF. For the CDR3, the DNA is TGTGCCATCAGTGAATCTAGCGGTAGCCCCTACGAGCAGTACTTC.